These T cell receptor beta chains were read from a single sample in a study of beta chain features in type 1 diabetes. Sequencing used immunoSEQ multiplex PCR; TCRdb keeps in-frame clones, though not all of them. Altogether more than 300,000 clones are present, 7.5% to 9% being singletons, with the ten largest covering approximately 0.47%. Specimen: central memory CD4+ T cells from blood. All receptors derive from a woman between 18 and 29 years old in good health. The conserved cysteine and the conserved F or W are not part of the CDR3 here. Clone size is given for some rows only: seen once, a few or many times, or a class if the clone is expanded.

v_call: TRBV4-3; clone_size: -; j_call: TRBJ2-5; cdr3_aa: ASSHGQAGETQY
v_call: TRBV18; clone_size: -; j_call: TRBJ2-1; cdr3_aa: ASSPLGSSYNEQF
v_call: TRBV16; clone_size: -; j_call: TRBJ2-7; cdr3_aa: ASSRDRYEQY
v_call: TRBV5-6; clone_size: few; j_call: TRBJ2-7; cdr3_aa: ASSLVGSEQY
v_call: TRBV28; clone_size: -; j_call: TRBJ2-7; cdr3_aa: ASSFAGVGRKEQY
v_call: TRBV14; clone_size: few; j_call: TRBJ2-7; cdr3_aa: ASSQERVSEQY
v_call: TRBV28; clone_size: -; j_call: TRBJ2-1; cdr3_aa: ASSLYGTSGSYEQF
v_call: TRBV5-1; clone_size: few; j_call: TRBJ1-1; cdr3_aa: ASSLRQGGNTEAF
v_call: TRBV18; clone_size: few; j_call: TRBJ2-7; cdr3_aa: ASSQTAVSYEQY
v_call: TRBV27; clone_size: -; j_call: TRBJ2-2; cdr3_aa: ASKFSGLAGVRNTGELF
v_call: TRBV5-6; clone_size: -; j_call: TRBJ2-1; cdr3_aa: AWRTGTVNNEQF
v_call: TRBV6-1; clone_size: few; j_call: TRBJ2-3; cdr3_aa: ALGTGKITDTQY
v_call: TRBV6-1; clone_size: -; j_call: TRBJ2-7; cdr3_aa: ASSEFSWGTGSSYEQY
v_call: TRBV5-4; clone_size: -; j_call: TRBJ2-4; cdr3_aa: ASSLAGSAKNIQY
v_call: TRBV4-1; clone_size: few; j_call: TRBJ1-1; cdr3_aa: ASSQVTLNTEAF
v_call: TRBV6-6; clone_size: few; j_call: TRBJ2-7; cdr3_aa: ACSYEAGGRSEQY
v_call: TRBV2; clone_size: few; j_call: TRBJ2-5; cdr3_aa: ASSLQPGTVRETQY
v_call: TRBV18; clone_size: -; j_call: TRBJ2-1; cdr3_aa: ASSPGLDSYNEQF